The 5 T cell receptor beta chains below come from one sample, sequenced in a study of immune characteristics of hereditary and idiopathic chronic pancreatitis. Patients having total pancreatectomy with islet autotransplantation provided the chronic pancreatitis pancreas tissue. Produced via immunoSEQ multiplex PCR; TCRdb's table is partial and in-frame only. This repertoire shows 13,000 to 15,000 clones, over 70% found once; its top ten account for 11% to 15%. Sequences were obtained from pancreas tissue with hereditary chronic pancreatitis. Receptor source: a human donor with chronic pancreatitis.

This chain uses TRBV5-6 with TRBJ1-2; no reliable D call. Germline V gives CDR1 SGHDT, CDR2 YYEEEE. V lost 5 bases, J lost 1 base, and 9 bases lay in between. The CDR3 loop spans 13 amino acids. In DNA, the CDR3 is TGTGCCAGCAGTCAACGGGGTAACTATGGCTACACCTTC. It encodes CASSQRGNYGYTF.

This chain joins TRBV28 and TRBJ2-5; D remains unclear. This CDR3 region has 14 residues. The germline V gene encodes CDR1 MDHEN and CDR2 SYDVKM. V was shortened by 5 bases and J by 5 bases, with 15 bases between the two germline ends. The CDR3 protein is CASSPSTPRETQYF. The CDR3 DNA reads TGTGCCAGCAGTCCCTCGACACCCCGTGAGACCCAGTACTTC.

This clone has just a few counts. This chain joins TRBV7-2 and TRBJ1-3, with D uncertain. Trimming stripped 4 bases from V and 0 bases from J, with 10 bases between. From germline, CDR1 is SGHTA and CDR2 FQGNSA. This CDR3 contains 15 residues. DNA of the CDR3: TGTGCCAGCAGCTCTTACATGGGCTCTGGAAACACCATATATTTT. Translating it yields CASSSYMGSGNTIYF.

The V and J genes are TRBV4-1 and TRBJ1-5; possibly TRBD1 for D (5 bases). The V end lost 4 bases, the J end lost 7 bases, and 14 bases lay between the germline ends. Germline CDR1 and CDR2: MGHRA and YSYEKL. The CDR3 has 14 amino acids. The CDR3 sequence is CASSRDGTEQPQHF. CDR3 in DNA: TGCGCCAGCAGCCGAGACGGGACGGAGCAGCCCCAGCATTTT.

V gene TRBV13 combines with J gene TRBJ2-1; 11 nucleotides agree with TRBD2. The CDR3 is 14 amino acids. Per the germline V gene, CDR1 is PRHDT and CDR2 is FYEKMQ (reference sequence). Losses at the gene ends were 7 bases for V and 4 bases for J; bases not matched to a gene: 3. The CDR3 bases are TGTGCCAGCACACTAGCGGGAGTGTACAATGAGCAGTTCTTC. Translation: CASTLAGVYNEQFF.